This T cell receptor (beta chain) derives from a study of shared clonotypes between healthy human individuals. Study results and caveats: Relative to clonotypes present in all four donors, those not shared had lower generation probabilities.

CD8 cells regarded as naive lacked CD45RO, were positively chosen for CCR7, and omitted terminally differentiated effector memory CD45RA+ cells. Concerning this clone: The antigen remains unidentified.

Method: immunoSEQ multiplex PCR; TCRdb's copy keeps in-frame clones and lacks some. The sample includes just over 2,000,000 clones, about 95% of them seen just once. This clonotype was obtained from a man aged 18 to 29 in good health. Material: naive CD8+ T cells sorted from blood.

The CDR3, as DNA: TGTGCCACCAGCAGAGATCTGGGGACCTACGAGCAGTACTTC. Translated: CATSRDLGTYEQYF. The chain has TRBV15 and TRBJ2-7, with D hard to call. This CDR3 region has 14 residues. From germline, CDR1 is LNHNV and CDR2 YYDKDF (reference sequence). The V end lost 0 bases, the J end lost 2 bases, and 8 bases lay between the germline ends.